The 3 T cell receptor beta chains below were found in one sample sequenced in a study of T-cell memory formation after mild COVID-19. TCRdb recomputed calls from the 5' RACE reads with MiXCR, one row per CDR3 protein. This table has about 350,000 distinct CDR3 sequences, roughly an eighth appearing once. The sequenced material came from PBMCs or a T cell subset sorted from them (not recorded which). The receptors stem from a young man who had mild COVID-19 (a few samples of this study predate the infection). Cell type and time point are not known.

The rearrangement links TRBV4-1 to TRBJ2-3; D is unresolved. The germline V and J ends were trimmed by 0 bases and 0 bases, with 7 bases remaining between them. Germline loops: CDR1 MGHRA, CDR2 YSYEKL. This CDR3 comprises 15 residues. The CDR3 loop reads CASSQEKRSTDTQYF. Written as DNA, the CDR3 is TGCGCCAGCAGCCAAGAGAAACGGAGCACAGATACGCAGTATTTT.

In its sample, this clonotype was seen many times. The chain has TRBV6-1 and TRBJ2-7; D remains ambiguous. V shed 1 base and J shed 3 bases, with 1 base lying between them. The CDR3 covers 11 residues. CDR1 and CDR2 from the germline V gene are MNHNS and SASEGT. The CDR3 DNA sequence: TGTGCCAGCAGTGAAGGCTACGAGCAGTACTTC. Translation gives CASSEGYEQYF.

This rearrangement joins TRBV5-1 to TRBJ2-6; D unresolved. V gave up 4 bases and J gave up 2 bases, with 10 bases separating them. CDR3 size: 15 residues. The germline V gene encodes CDR1 SGHRS and CDR2 YFSETQ. For the CDR3, the DNA is TGCGCCAGCAGCCTGGTGGAGACTGGGGCCAACGTCCTGACTTTC. Translated: CASSLVETGANVLTF.